The entry that follows covers one T cell receptor beta chain sequence. What antigen it recognizes has not been identified. Base quality data are lacking; no much larger clone is found one base away. This sample stems from a study of blood T cell repertoires in COVID-19 (dated by TCRdb to the early 2020s). A note on the overall study: Samples from collaborators originated in the United States, Italy and Spain and spanned both the acute and convalescent phases of COVID-19. The prospective study material was composed of cDNA or gDNA derived from T cells, B-cell-depleted T cells, or PBMCs. Deeply sampled blood TCRbeta repertoires from subjects exposed to, actively infected with, or recovered from COVID-19 were included in the dataset. The repertoires were made available in a free public database intended to serve as a resource for research on the immune response to SARS-CoV-2. The samples were drawn from the first 160 participants of the ongoing ImmuneRACE study and from 1,254 subjects provided by 6 global collaborators. Sample metadata almost always included a de-identified subject ID, COVID-19 status, age in years and sex. Where HLA class I and class II types were available, the types were taken from metadata supplied by the sample provider, not from assay-based typing.

Whole blood was collected in K2EDTA tubes by collaborating institutions according to the institutions' own protocols. Collaborator samples were shipped for TCRbeta analysis as frozen whole blood, isolated PBMCs, or DNA extracted from either sample type. The full study reports these points: The amount of clinical and demographic metadata varied by source and participant and was provided uncurated.

TCRbeta CDR3 regions were amplified from genomic DNA using the immunoSEQ Assay, a bias-controlled multiplex PCR. In the paper's pipeline: Within the assay, amplification of reference gene primers was used to estimate how many nucleated cells each sample contained. Sequence reads were collapsed and filtered to measure the absolute abundance of every unique TCRbeta CDR3 rearrangement. For each sample, productive Simpson clonality was calculated as the square root of Simpson's diversity index across productive rearrangements. In TCRdb, the immuneACCESS table is reduced to in-frame sequences with V and J assigned. These tables do not hold every clone; where another copy was compared, an unresolved V gene accounts for under half, and the others remain unexplained. V, J and clone size were drawn from that table, and D and trimming were deduced from the DNA. This sample holds about 410,000 clones; about nine tenths were observed only once. The ten largest clones add up to 1.4% of the sample.

Between the V and J ends, shortened by 2 bases and 6 bases respectively, the junction contains 7 bases. CDR1 and CDR2 are read off the germline V gene (reference sequence) as SEHNR and FQNEAQ. Including cysteine and phenylalanine, the CDR3 has 13 amino acids. Only CDR3 DNA remains: 39 bases, in frame from the first base. Sequencing used peripheral blood. The chain joins TRBV7-9 to TRBJ2-2; no D gene is confidently identified. The receptor was isolated from a woman aged 25-40 years with active or convalescent COVID-19. The CDR3 region: CASSLTSSGELFF. The DNA reads TGTGCCAGCAGCTTAACTTCCTCCGGGGAGCTGTTTTTT.